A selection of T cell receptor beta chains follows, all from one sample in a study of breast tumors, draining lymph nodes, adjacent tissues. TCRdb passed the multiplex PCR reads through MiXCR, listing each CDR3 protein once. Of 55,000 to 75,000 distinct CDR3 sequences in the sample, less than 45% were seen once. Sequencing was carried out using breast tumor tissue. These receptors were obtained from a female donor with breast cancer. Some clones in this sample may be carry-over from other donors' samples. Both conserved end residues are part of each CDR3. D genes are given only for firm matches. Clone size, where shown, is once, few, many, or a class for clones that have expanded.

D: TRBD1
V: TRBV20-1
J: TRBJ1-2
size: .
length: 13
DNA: TGCAGTGCTGCAACAGGGGCCGGGAATGGCTACACCTTC
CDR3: CSAATGAGNGYTF

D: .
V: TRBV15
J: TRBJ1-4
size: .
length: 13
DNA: TGTGCCAAAGTGGGGGGGGGCGATGAAAAACTGTTTTTT
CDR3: CAKVGGGDEKLFF

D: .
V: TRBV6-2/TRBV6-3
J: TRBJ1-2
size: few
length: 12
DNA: TGTGCCATTTCGAGGTCTTCCTATGGCTACACCTTC
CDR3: CAISRSSYGYTF

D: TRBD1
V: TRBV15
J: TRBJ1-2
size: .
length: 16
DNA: TGTGCCACCAGCGGCGCCGGGACAGGGCCCAACTATGGCTACACCTTC
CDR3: CATSGAGTGPNYGYTF

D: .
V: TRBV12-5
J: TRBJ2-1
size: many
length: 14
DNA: TGTGCTAGCCAGGGACTTCCTAGAGATAATGAGCAGTTCTTC
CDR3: CASQGLPRDNEQFF

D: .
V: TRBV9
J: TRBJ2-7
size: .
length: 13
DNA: TGTGCCATGTCAGGGCCAAGCTCCTACGAGCAGTACTTC
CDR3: CAMSGPSSYEQYF

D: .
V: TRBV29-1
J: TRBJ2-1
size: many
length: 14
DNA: TGCAGCGTTGAACCTAGCAGAACTAACAATGAGCAGTTCTTC
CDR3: CSVEPSRTNNEQFF

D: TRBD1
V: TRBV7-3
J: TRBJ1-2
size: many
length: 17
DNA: TGTGCCAGCAGTTTCGACCCAGCGACAGGGGGTACGCGAGGCTACACCTTC
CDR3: CASSFDPATGGTRGYTF

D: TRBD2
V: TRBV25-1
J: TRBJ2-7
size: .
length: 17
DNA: TGTGCCAGCAGTGACACCGGGACTAGCGGGGCCTTCTACGAGCAGTACTTC
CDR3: CASSDTGTSGAFYEQYF

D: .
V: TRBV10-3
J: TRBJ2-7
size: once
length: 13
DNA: TGTGCCATTTCGACAGGCCTTCCCTACGAGCAGTACTTC
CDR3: CAISTGLPYEQYF

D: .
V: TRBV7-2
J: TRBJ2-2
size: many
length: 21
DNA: TGTGCCAGCAGCTTAGCGTGGGGGCGATCCGGCACTCCTCCGAACACCGGGGAGCTGTTTTTT
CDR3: CASSLAWGRSGTPPNTGELFF

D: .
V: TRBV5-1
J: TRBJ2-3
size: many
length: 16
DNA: TGCGCCAGCAGCGTGGGGGCTCGGACGTTCGGAGATACGCAGTATTTT
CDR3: CASSVGARTFGDTQYF

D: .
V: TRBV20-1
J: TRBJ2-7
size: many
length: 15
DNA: TGCAGTGCTAGCCCGCCACTAACACCCCTCTACGAGCAGTACTTC
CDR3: CSASPPLTPLYEQYF

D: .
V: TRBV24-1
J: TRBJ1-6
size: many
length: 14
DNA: TGTGCCACCAGCGGGGGCGAACCAAATTCACCCCTCCACTTT
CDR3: CATSGGEPNSPLHF

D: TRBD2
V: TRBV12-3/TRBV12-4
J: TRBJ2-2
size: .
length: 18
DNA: TGTGCCAGCAGTTTCGCGTACGGGGTAGCGGGAAGGCCCGGGGAGCTGTTTTTT
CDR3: CASSFAYGVAGRPGELFF

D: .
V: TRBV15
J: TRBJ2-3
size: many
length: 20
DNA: TGTGCCACCAGCAGAGATTTTTGGGGGACACCCTTTAGAGGCACAGATACGCAGTATTTT
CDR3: CATSRDFWGTPFRGTDTQYF

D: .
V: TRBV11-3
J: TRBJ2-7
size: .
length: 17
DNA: TGTGCCAGCAGCTTAAGGGGTCCAATGGAGAGCTCCTACGAGCAGTACTTC
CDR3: CASSLRGPMESSYEQYF

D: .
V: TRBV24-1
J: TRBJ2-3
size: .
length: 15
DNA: TGTGCCACCAGTGATCCGGCGGGGATCACAGATACGCAGTATTTT
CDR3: CATSDPAGITDTQYF

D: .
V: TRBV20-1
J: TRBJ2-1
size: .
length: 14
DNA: TGCAGTGCTAGAGAAGCACTCTCCTATAATGAGCAGTTCTTC
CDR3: CSAREALSYNEQFF

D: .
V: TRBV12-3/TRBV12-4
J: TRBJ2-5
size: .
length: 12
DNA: TGTGCCAGCAGTTTGTGTCCTGAGACCCAGTACTTC
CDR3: CASSLCPETQYF

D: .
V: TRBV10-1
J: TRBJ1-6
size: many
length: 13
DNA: TGCGCCAGCAGCTCGTCACCTCGACCAGACGTCCACTTT
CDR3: CASSSSPRPDVHF

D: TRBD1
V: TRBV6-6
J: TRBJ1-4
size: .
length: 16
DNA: TGTGCCAGCAGTTACTCTACCTCAGACAGGGGCGAAAGACTGTCTTTT
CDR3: CASSYSTSDRGERLSF

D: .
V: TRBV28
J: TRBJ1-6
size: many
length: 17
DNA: TGTGCCAGCAGTCACGCATTCGGGGGGGCAGGGAATTCACCCCTCCACTTT
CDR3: CASSHAFGGAGNSPLHF

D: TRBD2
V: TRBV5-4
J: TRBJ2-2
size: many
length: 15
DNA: TGTGCCAGCAGTATAGCGGGGGGGCCATCCGGGGAGCTGTTTTTT
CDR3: CASSIAGGPSGELFF

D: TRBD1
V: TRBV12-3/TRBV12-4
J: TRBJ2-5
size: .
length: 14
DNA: TGTGCCAGCAGTACCTGGGACAGCCAAGAGACCCAGTACTTC
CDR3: CASSTWDSQETQYF

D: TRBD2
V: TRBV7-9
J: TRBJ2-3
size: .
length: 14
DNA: TGTGCCAGCAGACGTAGCGGGGGCGGAGATACGCAGTATTTT
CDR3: CASRRSGGGDTQYF

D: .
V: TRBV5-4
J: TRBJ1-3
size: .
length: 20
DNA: TGTGCCAGCAGCGTCACGGGGACTAGTCTACCAATGAGCAGTGGAAACACCATATATTTT
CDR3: CASSVTGTSLPMSSGNTIYF

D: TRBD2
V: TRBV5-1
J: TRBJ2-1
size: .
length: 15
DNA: TGCGCCAGCAGCTTGGGCGGGGGGGGCGACAATGAGCAGTTCTTC
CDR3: CASSLGGGGDNEQFF

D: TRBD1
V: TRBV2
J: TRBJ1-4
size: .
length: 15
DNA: TGTGCCAGCAGGGAAAAGACAGGGGTGGGTGAAAAACTGTTTTTT
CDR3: CASREKTGVGEKLFF

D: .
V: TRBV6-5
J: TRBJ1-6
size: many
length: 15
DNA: TGTGCCAGCAGTCGAAGTCCGGGTTTAGGTTCGCCCCTCCACTTT
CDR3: CASSRSPGLGSPLHF

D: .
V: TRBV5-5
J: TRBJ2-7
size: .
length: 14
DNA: TGTGCCAGCTACTTAACGGGGGCTTTCTTAGAGCAGTACTTC
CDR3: CASYLTGAFLEQYF

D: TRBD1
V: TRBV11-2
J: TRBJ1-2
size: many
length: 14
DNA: TGTGCCAGCAGCTTAGAGGACAGGGGTAGTGGCTACACCTTC
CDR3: CASSLEDRGSGYTF

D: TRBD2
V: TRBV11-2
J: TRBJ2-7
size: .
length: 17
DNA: TGTGCCAGCAGCCCCGGGATAAGAGTAGCGGGGCCCTACGAGCAGTACTTC
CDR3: CASSPGIRVAGPYEQYF

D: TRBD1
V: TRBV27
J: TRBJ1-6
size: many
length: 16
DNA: TGTGCCAGCAGTCCGACCGGACAGGGAGGGAATTCACCCCTCCACTTT
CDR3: CASSPTGQGGNSPLHF

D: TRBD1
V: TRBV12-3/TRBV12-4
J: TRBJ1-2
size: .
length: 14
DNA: TGTGCTTCGACCGGGACAGGGGCTAACTATGGCTACACCTTC
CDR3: CASTGTGANYGYTF

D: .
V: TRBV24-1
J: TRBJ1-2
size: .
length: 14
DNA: TGTGCCACCAGTGCCGAGAGGCCAAACTATGGCTACACCTTC
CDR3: CATSAERPNYGYTF

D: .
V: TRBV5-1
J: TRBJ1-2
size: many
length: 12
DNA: TGCGCCAGCAGCGGGAGTTTTCGTGTCTACACCTTC
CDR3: CASSGSFRVYTF

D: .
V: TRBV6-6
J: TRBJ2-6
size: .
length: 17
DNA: TGTGCCAGCAGTTACTACAGCGAGGGGAAAGGGGCCAACGTCCTGACTTTC
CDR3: CASSYYSEGKGANVLTF

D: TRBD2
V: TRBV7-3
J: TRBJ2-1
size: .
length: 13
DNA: TGTGCCAGCAGCGTGGGACTAGACAATGAGCAGTTCTTC
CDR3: CASSVGLDNEQFF

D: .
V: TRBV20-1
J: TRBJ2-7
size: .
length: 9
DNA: TGCAGTGCTAGATACGAGCAGTACTTC
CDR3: CSARYEQYF

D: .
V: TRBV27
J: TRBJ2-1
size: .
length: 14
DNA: TGTGCCAGCAGTTTAAGGGTCAGGGCTTTTGAGCAGTTCTTC
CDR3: CASSLRVRAFEQFF

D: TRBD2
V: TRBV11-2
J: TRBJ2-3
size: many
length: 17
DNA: TGTGCCAGCAGCTTAGGGGGTAGCGGGGGGGCCAGATATACGCAGTATTTT
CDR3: CASSLGGSGGARYTQYF

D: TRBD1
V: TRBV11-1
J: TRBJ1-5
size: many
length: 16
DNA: TGTGCCAGCAGCCCTATGGGACAGGGTGGCAATCAGCCCCAGCATTTT
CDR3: CASSPMGQGGNQPQHF

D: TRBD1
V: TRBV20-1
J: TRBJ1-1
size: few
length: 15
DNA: TGCAGTGCTAGAGGGCAGGGGGTAAGAAACACTGAAGCTTTCTTT
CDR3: CSARGQGVRNTEAFF

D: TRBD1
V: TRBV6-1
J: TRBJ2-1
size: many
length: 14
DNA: TGTGCCAGCAGTTTTCTCCAGGGGGCGAGTGAGCAGTTCTTC
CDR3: CASSFLQGASEQFF

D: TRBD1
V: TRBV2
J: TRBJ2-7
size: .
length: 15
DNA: TGTGCCAGCATAGAAACAGGGGGTAAACCCTACGAGCGGTACTTC
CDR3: CASIETGGKPYERYF

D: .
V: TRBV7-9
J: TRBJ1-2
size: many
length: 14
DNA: TGTGCCAGCGAGGGGGGGGGACGATACTATGGCTACACCTTC
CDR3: CASEGGGRYYGYTF

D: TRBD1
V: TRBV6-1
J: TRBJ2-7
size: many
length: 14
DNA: TGTGCCAGCACCCTCGACAGGGCATCCTACGAGCAGTACTTC
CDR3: CASTLDRASYEQYF